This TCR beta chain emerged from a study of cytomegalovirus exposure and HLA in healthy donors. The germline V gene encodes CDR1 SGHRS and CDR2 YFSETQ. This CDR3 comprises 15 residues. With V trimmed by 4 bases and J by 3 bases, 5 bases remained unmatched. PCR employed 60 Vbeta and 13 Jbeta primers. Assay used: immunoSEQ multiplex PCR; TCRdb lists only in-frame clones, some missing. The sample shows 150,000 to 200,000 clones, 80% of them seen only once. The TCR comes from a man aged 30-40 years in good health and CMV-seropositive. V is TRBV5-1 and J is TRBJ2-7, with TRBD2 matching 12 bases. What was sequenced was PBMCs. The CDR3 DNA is TGCGCCAGCAGCACACGGACTAGCGGGATCTACGAGCAGTACTTC. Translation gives CASSTRTSGIYEQYF.